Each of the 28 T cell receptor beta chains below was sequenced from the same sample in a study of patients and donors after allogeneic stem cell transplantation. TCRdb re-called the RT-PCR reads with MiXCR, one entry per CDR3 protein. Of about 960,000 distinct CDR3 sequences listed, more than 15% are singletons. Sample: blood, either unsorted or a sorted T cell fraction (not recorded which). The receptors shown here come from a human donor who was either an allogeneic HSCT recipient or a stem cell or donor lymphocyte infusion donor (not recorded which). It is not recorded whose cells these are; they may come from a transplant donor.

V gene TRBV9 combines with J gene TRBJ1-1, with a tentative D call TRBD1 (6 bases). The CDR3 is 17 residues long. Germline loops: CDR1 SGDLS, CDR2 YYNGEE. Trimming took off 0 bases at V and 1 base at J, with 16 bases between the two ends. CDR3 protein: CASSVGRQGGGNTEAFF. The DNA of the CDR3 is TGTGCCAGCAGCGTAGGGAGACAAGGGGGAGGGAACACTGAAGCTTTCTTT.

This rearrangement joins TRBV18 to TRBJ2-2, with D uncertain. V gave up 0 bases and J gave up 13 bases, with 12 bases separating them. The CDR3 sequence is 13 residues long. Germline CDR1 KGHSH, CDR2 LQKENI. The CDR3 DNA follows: TGTGCCAGCTCACCACCTATAAAGGAACGGCTGTTTTTT. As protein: CASSPPIKERLFF.

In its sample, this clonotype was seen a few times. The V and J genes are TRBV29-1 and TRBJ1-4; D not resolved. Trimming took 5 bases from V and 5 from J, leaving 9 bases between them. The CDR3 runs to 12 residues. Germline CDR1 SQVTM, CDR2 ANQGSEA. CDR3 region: CSVYVSNEKLFF. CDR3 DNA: TGCAGCGTTTATGTATCGAATGAAAAACTGTTTTTT.

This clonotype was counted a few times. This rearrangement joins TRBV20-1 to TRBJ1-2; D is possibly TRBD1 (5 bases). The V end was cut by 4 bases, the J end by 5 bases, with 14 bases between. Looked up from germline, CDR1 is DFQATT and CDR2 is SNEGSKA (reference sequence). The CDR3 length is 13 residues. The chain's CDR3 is CSATAVGPYGYTF. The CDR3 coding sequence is TGCAGTGCTACCGCAGTGGGGCCTTATGGCTACACCTTC.

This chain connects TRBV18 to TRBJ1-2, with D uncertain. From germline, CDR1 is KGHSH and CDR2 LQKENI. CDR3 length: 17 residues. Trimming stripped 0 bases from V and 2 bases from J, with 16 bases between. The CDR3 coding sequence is TGTGCCAGCTCACCACCAATTCGGGGAACATGGAACTATGGCTACACCTTC. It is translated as CASSPPIRGTWNYGYTF.

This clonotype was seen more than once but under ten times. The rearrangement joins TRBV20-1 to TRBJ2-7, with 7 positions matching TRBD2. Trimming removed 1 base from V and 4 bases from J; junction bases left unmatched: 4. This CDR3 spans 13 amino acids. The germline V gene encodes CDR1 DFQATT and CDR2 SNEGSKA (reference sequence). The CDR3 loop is CSARVGGGYEQYF. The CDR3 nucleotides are TGCAGTGCTAGAGTAGGCGGGGGTTACGAGCAGTACTTC.

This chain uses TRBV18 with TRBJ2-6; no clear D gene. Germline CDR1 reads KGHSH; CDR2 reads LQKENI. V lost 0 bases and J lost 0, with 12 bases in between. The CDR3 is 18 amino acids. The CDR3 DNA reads TGTGCCAGCTCACCACCCCGGGTTCTTACCTCTGGGGCCAACGTCCTGACTTTC. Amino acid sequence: CASSPPRVLTSGANVLTF.

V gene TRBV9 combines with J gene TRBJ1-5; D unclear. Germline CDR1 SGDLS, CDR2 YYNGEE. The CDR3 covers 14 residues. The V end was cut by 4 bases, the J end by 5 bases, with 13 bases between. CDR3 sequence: CASSSQPDDQPQHF. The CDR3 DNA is TGTGCCAGCAGCTCCCAACCGGACGATCAGCCCCAGCATTTT.

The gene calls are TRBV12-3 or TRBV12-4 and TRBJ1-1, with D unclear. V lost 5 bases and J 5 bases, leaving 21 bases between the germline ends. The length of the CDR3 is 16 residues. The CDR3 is CASSLRGNPTRTEAFF. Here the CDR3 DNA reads TGTGCCAGCAGTCTGAGAGGTAACCCTACACGGACTGAAGCTTTCTTT.

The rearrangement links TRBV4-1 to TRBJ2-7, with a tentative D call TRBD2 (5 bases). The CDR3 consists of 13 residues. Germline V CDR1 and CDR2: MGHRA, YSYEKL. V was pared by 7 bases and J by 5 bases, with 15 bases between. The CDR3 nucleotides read TGCGCCAGCACCCCCCCGGGGAAGGACGAGCAGTACTTC. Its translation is CASTPPGKDEQYF.

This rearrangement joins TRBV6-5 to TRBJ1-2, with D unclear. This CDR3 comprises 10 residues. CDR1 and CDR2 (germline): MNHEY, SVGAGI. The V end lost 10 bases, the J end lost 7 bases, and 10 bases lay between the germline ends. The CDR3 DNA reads TGTGCCACCAGAGGAGCTGGCTACACCTTC. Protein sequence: CATRGAGYTF.

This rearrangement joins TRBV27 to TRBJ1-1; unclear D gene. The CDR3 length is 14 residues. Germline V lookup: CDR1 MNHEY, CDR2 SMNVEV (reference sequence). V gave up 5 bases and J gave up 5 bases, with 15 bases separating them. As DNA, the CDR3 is TGTGCCAGCAGTCTCCGGAGGGCCGGTACTGAAGCTTTCTTT. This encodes CASSLRRAGTEAFF.

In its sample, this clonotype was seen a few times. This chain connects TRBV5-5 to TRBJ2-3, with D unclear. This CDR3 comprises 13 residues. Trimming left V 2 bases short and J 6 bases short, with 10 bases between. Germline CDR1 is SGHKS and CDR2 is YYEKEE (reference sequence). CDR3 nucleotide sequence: TGTGCCAGCAGCTTAGATGTGGTCGATACGCAGTATTTT. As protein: CASSLDVVDTQYF.

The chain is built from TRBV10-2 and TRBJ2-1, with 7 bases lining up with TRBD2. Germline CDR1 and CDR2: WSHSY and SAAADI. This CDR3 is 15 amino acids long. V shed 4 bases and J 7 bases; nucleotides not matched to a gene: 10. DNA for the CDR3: TGCGCCAGCAGTGGAATTGGGACTATTAAGAATGAGCAGTTCTTC. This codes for CASSGIGTIKNEQFF.

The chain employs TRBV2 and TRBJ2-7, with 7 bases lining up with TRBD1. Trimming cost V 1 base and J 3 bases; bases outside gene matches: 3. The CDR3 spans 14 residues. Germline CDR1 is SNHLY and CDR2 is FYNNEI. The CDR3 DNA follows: TGTGCCAGCAGTGAAGACAGGGGAGTCTACGAGCAGTACTTC. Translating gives CASSEDRGVYEQYF. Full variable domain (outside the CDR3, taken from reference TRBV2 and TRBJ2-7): EPEVTQTPSHQVTQMGQEVILRCVPISNHLYFYWYRQILGQKVEFLVSFYNNEISEKSEIFDDQFSVERPDGSNFTLKIRSTKLEDSAMYFCASSEDRGVYEQYFGPGTRLTVT.

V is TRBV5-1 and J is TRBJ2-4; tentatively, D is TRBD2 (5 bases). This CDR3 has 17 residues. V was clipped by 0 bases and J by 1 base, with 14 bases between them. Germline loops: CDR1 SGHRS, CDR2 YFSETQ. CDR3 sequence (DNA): TGCGCCAGCAGCTTGGTTGCGGGCCGGGGTGCCAAAAACATTCAGTACTTC. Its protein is CASSLVAGRGAKNIQYF.

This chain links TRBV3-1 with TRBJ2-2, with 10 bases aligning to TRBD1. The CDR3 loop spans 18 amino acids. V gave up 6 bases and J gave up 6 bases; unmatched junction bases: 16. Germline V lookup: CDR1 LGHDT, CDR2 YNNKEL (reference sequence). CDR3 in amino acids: CASSLVPGQGSGAGELFF. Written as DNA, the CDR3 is TGTGCCAGCAGTCTTGTACCGGGACAGGGGAGTGGGGCCGGGGAGCTGTTTTTT.

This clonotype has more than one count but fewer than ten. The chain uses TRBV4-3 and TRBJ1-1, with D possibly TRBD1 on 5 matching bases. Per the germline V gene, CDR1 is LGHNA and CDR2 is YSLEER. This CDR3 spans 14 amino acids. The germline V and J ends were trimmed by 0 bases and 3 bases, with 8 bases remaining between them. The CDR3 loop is CASSQEVRDTEAFF. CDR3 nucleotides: TGCGCCAGCAGCCAAGAGGTCAGGGACACTGAAGCTTTCTTT.

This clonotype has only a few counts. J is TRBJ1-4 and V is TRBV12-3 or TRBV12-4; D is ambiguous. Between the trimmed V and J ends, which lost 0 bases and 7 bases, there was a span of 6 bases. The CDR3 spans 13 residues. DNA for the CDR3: TGTGCCAGCAGTTTAGCGGGGTTTGAAAAACTGTTTTTT. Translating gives CASSLAGFEKLFF.

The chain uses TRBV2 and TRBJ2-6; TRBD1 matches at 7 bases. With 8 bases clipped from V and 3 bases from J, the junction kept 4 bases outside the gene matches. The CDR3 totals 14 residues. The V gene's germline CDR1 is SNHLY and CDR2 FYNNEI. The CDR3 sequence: CASLRGYGANVLTF. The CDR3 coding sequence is TGTGCCAGCCTCAGGGGGTATGGGGCCAACGTCCTGACTTTC.

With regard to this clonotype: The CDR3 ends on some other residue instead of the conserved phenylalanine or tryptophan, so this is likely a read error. The CDR3 bases are TGCGCCAGCAGCTTGGTGGTAGCGGGGACCTACGAGCAGTACTAC. This encodes CASSLVVAGTYEQYY. The genes are TRBV5-1 and TRBJ2-7; TRBD2 agrees at 8 bases. Germline values: CDR1 SGHRS, CDR2 YFSETQ. Germline trimming cut 0 bases from V and 2 bases from J; bases unmatched to any gene: 4. The CDR3 runs 15 residues.

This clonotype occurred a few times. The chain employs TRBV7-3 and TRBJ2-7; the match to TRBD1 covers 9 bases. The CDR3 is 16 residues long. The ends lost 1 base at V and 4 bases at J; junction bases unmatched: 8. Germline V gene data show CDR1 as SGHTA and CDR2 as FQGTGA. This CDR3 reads CASSLRGRGQGYEQYF. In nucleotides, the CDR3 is TGTGCCAGCAGCTTAAGAGGGAGGGGACAGGGATACGAGCAGTACTTC.

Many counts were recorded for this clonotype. The CDR3, as DNA: TGTGCCAGCAGTTTGAGCGGGGGCTATTCCTACGAGCAGTACTTC. Its protein product is CASSLSGGYSYEQYF. This sequence joins TRBV12-3 or TRBV12-4 and TRBJ2-7, with TRBD2 identical over 8 bases. CDR3 length: 15 amino acids. Germline trimming cut 3 bases from V and 1 base from J; bases unmatched to any gene: 5.

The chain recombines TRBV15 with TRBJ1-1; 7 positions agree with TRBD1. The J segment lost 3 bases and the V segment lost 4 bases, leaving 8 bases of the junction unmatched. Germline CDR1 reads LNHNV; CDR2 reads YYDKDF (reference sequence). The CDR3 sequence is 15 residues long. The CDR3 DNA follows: TGTGCCACCAGCACTAGGACAGGCGGGGACACTGAAGCTTTCTTT. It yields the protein CATSTRTGGDTEAFF.

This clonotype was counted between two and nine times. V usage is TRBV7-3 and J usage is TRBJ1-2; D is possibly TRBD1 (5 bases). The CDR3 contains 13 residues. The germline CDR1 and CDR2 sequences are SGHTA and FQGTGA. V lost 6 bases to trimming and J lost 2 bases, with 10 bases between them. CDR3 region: CASSIRGNYGYTF. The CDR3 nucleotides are TGTGCCAGCAGTATAAGGGGCAACTATGGCTACACCTTC.

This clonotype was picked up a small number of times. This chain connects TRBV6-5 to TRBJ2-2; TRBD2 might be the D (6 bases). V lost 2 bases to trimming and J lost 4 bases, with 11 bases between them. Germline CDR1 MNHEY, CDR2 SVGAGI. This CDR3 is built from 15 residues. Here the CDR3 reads CASSYRAGGTGELFF. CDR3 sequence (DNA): TGTGCCAGCAGTTACAGGGCCGGGGGCACCGGGGAGCTGTTTTTT.

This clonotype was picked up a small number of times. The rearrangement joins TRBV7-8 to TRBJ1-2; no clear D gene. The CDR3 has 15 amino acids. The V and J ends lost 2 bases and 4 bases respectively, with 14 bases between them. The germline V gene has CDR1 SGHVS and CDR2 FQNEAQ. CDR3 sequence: CASSLRFAGPYGYTF. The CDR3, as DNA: TGTGCCAGCAGCTTAAGGTTCGCGGGTCCCTATGGCTACACCTTC.

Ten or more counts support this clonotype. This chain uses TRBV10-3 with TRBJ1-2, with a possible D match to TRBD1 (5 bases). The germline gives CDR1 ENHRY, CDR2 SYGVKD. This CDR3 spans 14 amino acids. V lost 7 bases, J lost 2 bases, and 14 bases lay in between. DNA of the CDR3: TGTGCCATCACCAGCGGAAGGGACAACTATGGCTACACCTTC. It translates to CAITSGRDNYGYTF.